This T cell receptor beta chain was captured by sequencing in a study of cytomegalovirus exposure and HLA in healthy donors. Regarding the study as a whole: Some highly shared sequence variants likely arose as a pipeline artifact. TCR beta chains numbering 150 to 200 were designated cytomegalovirus-associated.

The CDR3 totals 16 residues. The germline gives CDR1 SGHNT, CDR2 YENEEA. Trimming took off 5 bases at V and 0 bases at J, with 17 bases between the two ends. Comment on this clone: The antigen is unknown.

It was with 60 Vbeta and 13 Jbeta primers that the PCR ran. Here immunoSEQ multiplex PCR was the method, and the copy in TCRdb shows in-frame clones only, minus some. The sample holds about 190,000 clones, 65% to 85% seen once. Unrecorded immune exposure was likely among donors, who were nominally healthy when sampled. The rearrangement links TRBV11-3 to TRBJ2-7; D may be TRBD1 (9 bases). This TCR was recovered from a woman aged 25 to 39 in good health and CMV-seropositive. The source material was PBMCs. The CDR3 region has the DNA TGTGCCAGCAGCCCCGGGAGGGGACAGGGCTCCTACGAGCAGTACTTC. This codes for CASSPGRGQGSYEQYF.